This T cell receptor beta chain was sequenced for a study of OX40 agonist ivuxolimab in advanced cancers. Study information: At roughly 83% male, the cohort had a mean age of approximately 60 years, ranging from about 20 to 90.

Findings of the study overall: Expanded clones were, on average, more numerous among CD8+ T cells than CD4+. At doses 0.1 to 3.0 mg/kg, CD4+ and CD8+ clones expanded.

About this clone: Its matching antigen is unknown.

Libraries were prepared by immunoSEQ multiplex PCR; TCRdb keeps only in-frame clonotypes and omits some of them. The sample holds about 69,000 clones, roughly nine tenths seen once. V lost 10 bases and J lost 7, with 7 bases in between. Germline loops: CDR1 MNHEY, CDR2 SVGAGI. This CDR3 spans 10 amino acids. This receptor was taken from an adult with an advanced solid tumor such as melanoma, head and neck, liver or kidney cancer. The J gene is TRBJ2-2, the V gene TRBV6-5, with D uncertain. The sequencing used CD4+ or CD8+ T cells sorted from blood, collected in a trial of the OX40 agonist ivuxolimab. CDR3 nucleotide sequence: TGTGCCACTGAACACGGGGAGCTGTTTTTT. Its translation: CATEHGELFF.